What follows is one TCR beta chain and its context. Its antigen is still unknown. Unique molecular identifiers featured in how the TCRbeta library was prepared. TCRdb processed the PCR reads anew with MiXCR; each CDR3 protein has one entry. The sample lists about 870,000 distinct CDR3 sequences, around 17% seen once, with roughly 4.8% in the top ten. There are 14 residues in the CDR3. Germline V gene lookup returns CDR1 SGHTA and CDR2 FQGTGA. V shed 1 base and J shed 5 bases, with 11 bases lying between them. This sample was taken from a study of T-cell reconstitution after alpha-beta-depleted transplantation in children. Study-level findings and limits: Several patients had high TCRbeta diversity at day 60; it came from surviving recipient T cells and thymic progenitors. About two months after transplant, alpha-beta T cells reportedly came from several hundred expanded graft clones. T cells produced anew were the main source of T-cell counts and diversity one year after transplant.

V and J are TRBV7-3 and TRBJ2-5; D gene uncertain. This TCR derives from a male patient under 18 who had a stem cell transplant for acute lymphoblastic leukemia, so the T cells may come from the graft donor. The material was PBMCs, mostly from graft donor cells, obtained 360 days after TCRalphabeta/CD19-depleted stem cell transplant. In DNA form, the CDR3 reads TGTGCCAGCAGCTTAAGTGGGCGTCCCGAGACCCAGTACTTC. It encodes CASSLSGRPETQYF.